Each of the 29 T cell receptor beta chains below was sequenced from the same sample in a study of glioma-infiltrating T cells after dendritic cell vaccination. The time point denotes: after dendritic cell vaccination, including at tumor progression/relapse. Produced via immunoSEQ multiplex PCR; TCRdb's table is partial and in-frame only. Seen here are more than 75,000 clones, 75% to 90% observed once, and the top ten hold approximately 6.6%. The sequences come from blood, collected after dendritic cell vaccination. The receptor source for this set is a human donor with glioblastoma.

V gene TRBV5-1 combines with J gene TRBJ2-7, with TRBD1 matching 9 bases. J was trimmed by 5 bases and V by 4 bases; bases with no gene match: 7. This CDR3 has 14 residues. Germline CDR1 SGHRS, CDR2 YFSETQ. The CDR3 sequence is CASSVDRGSDEQYF. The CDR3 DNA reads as TGCGCCAGCAGCGTGGACAGGGGCAGCGACGAGCAGTACTTC.

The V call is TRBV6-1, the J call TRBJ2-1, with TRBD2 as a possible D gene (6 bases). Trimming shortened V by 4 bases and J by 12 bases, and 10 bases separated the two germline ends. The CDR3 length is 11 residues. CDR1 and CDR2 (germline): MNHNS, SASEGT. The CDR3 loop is CASSVAAGQFF. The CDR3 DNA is TGTGCCAGCAGTGTAGCGGCGGGGCAGTTCTTC.

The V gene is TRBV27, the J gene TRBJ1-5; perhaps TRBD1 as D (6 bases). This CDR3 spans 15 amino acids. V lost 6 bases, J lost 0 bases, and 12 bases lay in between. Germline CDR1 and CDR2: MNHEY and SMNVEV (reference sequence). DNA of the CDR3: TGTGCCAGCAGCTTAACAGGGAATAGCAATCAGCCCCAGCATTTT. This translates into CASSLTGNSNQPQHF.

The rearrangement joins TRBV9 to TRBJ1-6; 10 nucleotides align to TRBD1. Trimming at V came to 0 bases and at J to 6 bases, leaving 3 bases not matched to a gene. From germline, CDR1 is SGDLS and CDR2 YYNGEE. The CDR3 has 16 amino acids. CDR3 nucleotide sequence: TGTGCCAGCAGCGTAGAGGGACAGGGGTCTAATTCACCCCTCCACTTT. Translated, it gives CASSVEGQGSNSPLHF.

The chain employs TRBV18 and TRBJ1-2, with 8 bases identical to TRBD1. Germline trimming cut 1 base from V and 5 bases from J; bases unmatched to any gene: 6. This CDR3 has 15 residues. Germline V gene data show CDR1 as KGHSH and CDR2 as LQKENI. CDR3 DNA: TGTGCCAGCTCACCACAGACAGGGGCTGGTTATGGCTACACCTTC. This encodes CASSPQTGAGYGYTF.

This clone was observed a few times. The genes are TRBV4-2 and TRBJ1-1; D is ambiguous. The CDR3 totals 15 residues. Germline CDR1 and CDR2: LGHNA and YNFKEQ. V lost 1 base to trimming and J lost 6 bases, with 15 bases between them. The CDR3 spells CASSQGHQAHPEAFF. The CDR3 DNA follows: TGTGCCAGCAGCCAAGGCCATCAAGCTCACCCTGAAGCTTTCTTT.

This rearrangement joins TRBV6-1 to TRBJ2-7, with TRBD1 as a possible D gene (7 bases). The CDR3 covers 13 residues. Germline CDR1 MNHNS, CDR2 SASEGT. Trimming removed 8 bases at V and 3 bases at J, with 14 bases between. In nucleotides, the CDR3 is TGTGCCAGCCGCGGGCAGGGGGGCTACGAGCAGTACTTC. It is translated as CASRGQGGYEQYF.

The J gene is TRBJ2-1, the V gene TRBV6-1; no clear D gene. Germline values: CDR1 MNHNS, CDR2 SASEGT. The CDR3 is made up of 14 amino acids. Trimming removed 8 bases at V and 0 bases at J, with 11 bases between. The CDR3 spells CASEELLSYNEQFF. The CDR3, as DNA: TGTGCCAGCGAGGAGCTCCTCTCCTACAATGAGCAGTTCTTC.

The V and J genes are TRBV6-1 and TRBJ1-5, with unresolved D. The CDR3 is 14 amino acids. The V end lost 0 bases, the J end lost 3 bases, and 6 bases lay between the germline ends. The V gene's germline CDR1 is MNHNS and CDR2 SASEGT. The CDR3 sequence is CASSEARDNQPQHF. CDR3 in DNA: TGTGCCAGCAGTGAAGCGCGGGACAATCAGCCCCAGCATTTT.

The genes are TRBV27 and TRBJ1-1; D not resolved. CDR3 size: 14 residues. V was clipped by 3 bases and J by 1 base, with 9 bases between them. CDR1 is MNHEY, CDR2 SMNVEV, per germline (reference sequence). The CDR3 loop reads CASSFSAENTEAFF. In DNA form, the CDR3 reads TGTGCCAGCAGTTTTAGTGCGGAGAACACTGAAGCTTTCTTT.

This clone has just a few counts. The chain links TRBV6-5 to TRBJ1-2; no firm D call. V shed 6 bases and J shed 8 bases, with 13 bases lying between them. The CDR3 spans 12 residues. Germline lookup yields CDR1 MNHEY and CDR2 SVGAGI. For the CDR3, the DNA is TGTGCCAGCAGCTCGGGTTCCCGGGGCTACACCTTC. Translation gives CASSSGSRGYTF.

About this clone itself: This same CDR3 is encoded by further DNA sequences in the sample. The CDR3 DNA follows: TGTGCCAGTAGCAGGACAGGGGCGGATCAGCCCCAGCATTTT. Amino acids: CASSRTGADQPQHF. The chain links TRBV19 to TRBJ1-5; 9 positions agree with TRBD1. J lost 5 bases, V lost 6 bases, and 5 bases had no gene match. The CDR3 has 14 amino acids. Per germline, CDR1 LNHDA and CDR2 SQIVND (reference sequence). Full variable domain (missing parts from reference TRBV19 and TRBJ1-5): DGGITQSPKYLFRKEGQNVTLSCEQNLNHDAMYWYRQDPGQGLRLIYYSQIVNDFQKGDIAEGYSVSREKKESFPLTVTSAQKNPTAFYLCASSRTGADQPQHFGDGTRLSIL.

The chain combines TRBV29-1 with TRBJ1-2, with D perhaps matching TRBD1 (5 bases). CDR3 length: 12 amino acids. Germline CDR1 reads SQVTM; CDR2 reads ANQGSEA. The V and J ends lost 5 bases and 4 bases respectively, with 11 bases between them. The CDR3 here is CSVREGVYGYTF. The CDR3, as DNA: TGCAGCGTTAGGGAAGGGGTCTATGGCTACACCTTC.

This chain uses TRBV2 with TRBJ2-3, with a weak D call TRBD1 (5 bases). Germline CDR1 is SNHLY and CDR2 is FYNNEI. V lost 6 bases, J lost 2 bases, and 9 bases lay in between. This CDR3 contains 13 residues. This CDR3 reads CASRQAYTDTQYF. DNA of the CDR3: TGTGCCAGCAGACAGGCCTACACAGATACGCAGTATTTT.

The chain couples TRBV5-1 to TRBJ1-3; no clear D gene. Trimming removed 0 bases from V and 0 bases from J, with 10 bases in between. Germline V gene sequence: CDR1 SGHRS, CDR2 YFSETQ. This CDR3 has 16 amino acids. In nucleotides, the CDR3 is TGCGCCAGCAGCTTGGACTACACCAGCTCTGGAAACACCATATATTTT. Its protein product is CASSLDYTSSGNTIYF.

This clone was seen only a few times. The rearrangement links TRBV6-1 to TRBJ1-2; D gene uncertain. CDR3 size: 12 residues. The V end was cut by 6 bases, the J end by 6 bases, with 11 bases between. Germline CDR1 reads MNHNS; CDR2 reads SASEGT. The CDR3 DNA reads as TGTGCCAGCAGGAAACTAGAGGATGGCTACACCTTC. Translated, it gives CASRKLEDGYTF.

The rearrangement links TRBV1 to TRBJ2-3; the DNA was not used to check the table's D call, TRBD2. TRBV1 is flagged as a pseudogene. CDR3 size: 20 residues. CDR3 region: CTSSQPTSGGARCCTDTQYF. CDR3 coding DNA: TGCACCAGCAGCCAACCGACTAGCGGGGGGGCCAGGTGTTGCACAGATACGCAGTATTTT.

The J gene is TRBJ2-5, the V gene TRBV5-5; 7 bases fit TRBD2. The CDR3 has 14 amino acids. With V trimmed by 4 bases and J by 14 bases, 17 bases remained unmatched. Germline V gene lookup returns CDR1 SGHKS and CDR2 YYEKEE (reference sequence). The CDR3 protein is CASSGGGYYPRKYF. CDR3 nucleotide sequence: TGTGCCAGCAGCGGGGGGGGATATTATCCAAGAAAATACTTC.

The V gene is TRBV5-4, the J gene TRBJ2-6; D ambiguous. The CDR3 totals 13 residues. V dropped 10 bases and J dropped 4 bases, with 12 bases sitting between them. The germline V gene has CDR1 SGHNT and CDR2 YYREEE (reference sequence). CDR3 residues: CAGSPVGANVLTF. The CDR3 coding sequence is TGTGCCGGTAGTCCTGTGGGGGCCAACGTCCTGACTTTC.

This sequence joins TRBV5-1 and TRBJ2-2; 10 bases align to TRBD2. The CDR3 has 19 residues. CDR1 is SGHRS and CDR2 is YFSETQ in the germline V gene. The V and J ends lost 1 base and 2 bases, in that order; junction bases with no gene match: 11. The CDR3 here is CASSLYSLAGDINTGELFF. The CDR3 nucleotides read TGCGCCAGCAGCTTGTATTCGCTAGCGGGGGATATCAACACCGGGGAGCTGTTTTTT.

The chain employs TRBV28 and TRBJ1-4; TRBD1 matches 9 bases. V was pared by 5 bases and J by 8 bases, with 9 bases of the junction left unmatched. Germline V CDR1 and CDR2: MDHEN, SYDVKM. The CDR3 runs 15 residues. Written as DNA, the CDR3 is TGTGCCAGCAGTCTCTCGACAGGGACAGGGGAAAAACTGTTTTTT. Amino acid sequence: CASSLSTGTGEKLFF.

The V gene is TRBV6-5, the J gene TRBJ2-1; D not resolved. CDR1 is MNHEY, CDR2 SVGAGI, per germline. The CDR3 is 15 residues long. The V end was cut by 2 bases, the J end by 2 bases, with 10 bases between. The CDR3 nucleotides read TGTGCCAGCAGTTACAGCCCACGAACCTACAATGAGCAGTTCTTC. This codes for CASSYSPRTYNEQFF.

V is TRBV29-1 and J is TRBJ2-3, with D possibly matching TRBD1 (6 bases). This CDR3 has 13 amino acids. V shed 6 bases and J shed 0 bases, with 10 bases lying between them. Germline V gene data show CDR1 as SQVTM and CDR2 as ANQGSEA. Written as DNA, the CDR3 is TGCAGCGTCGTGACAGGTAGCACAGATACGCAGTATTTT. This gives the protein CSVVTGSTDTQYF.

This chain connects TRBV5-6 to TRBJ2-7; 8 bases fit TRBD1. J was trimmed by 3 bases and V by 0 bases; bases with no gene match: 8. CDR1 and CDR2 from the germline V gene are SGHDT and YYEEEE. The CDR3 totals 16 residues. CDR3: CASSLDRGISLYEQYF. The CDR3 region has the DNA TGTGCCAGCAGCTTGGACAGGGGGATTTCCCTCTACGAGCAGTACTTC.

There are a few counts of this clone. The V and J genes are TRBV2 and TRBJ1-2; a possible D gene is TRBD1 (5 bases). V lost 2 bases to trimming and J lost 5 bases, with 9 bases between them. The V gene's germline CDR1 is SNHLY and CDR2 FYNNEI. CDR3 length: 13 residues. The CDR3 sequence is CASSERGLYGYTF. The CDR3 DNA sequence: TGTGCCAGCAGTGAACGGGGGTTGTATGGCTACACCTTC.

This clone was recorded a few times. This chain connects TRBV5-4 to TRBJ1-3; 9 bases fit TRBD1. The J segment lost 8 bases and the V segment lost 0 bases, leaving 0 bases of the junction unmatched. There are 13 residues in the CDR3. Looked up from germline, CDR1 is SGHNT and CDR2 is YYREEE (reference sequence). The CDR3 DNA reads TGTGCCAGCAGCTTGGGACAGGGGGACACCATATATTTT. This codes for CASSLGQGDTIYF.

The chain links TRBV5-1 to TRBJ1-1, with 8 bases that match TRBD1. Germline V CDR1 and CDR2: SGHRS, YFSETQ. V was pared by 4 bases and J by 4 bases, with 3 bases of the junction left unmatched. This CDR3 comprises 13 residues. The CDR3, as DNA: TGCGCCAGCAGCACAACAGGGGGCACTGAAGCTTTCTTT. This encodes CASSTTGGTEAFF.

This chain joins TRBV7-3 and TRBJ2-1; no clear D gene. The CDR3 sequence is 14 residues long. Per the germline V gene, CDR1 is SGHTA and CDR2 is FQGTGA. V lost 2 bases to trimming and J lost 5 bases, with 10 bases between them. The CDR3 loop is CASSLSSQNNEQFF. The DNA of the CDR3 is TGTGCCAGCAGCTTATCTTCACAGAACAATGAGCAGTTCTTC. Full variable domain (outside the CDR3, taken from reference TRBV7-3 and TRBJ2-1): GAGVSQTPSNKVTEKGKYVELRCDPISGHTALYWYRQSLGQGPEFLIYFQGTGAADDSGLPNDRFFAVRPEGSVSTLKIQRTERGDSAVYLCASSLSSQNNEQFFGPGTRLTVL.

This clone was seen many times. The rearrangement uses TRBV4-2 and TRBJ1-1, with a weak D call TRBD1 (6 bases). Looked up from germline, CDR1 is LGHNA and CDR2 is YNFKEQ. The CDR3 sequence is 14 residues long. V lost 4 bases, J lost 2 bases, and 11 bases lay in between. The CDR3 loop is CASSLSTGNTEAFF. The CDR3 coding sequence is TGTGCCAGCAGCCTATCGACAGGAAACACTGAAGCTTTCTTT.